This TCR beta chain came from a study of blood T cell repertoires in COVID-19. Across the whole study: Some COVID-19 samples were acute and others convalescent; all came from the United States, Italy and Spain. The cDNA or gDNA used as material had been derived from T cells, B-cell-depleted T cells, or PBMCs.

CDR1 is LGHDT, CDR2 YNNKEL, per germline (reference sequence). The length of the CDR3 is 15 residues. The germline V and J ends were trimmed by 1 base and 0 bases, with 9 bases remaining between them. Method: immunoSEQ multiplex PCR; TCRdb's copy keeps in-frame clones and lacks some. The table has around 80,000 clones, approximately 80% seen once. J is TRBJ1-1 and V is TRBV3-1 (or the pseudogene TRBV3-2), with unresolved D. This receptor was obtained from a woman older than 75 with acute or convalescent COVID-19. The sample was peripheral blood. CDR3 residues: CASSQGGIMNTEAFF. CDR3 coding DNA: TGTGCCAGCAGCCAAGGAGGGATCATGAACACTGAAGCTTTCTTT.